The 12 T cell receptor beta chains below come from one sample, sequenced in a study of cytomegalovirus exposure and HLA in healthy donors. Primers included in the PCR were 60 Vbeta and 13 Jbeta primers. Clones were sequenced by immunoSEQ multiplex PCR, and TCRdb holds only the in-frame ones, with some missing. Of 150,000 to 200,000 clones detected, roughly 80% appear once; the ten largest clones hold around 0.97%. The sequencing sample was made of PBMCs. The receptors derive from a man younger than 45 in good health and CMV-seronegative.

The chain links TRBV27 to TRBJ1-5; 8 bases match TRBD1. Germline CDR1 and CDR2: MNHEY and SMNVEV (reference sequence). The J segment lost 4 bases and the V segment lost 0 bases, leaving 8 bases of the junction unmatched. CDR3 length: 17 amino acids. Here the CDR3 DNA reads TGTGCCAGCAGTTTATCGTACCGACAGGGGCAAAATCAGCCCCAGCATTTT. It encodes CASSLSYRQGQNQPQHF.

The rearrangement joins TRBV18 to TRBJ1-3, with no clear D. The length of the CDR3 is 14 residues. The ends were cut back, 4 bases at V and 3 bases at J, with 10 bases in the middle. Germline lookup yields CDR1 KGHSH and CDR2 LQKENI. CDR3 DNA: TGTGCCAGCTCACACGGGTTAGGTGGAAACACCATATATTTT. Amino acids: CASSHGLGGNTIYF.

The rearrangement joins TRBV30 to TRBJ1-1; TRBD1 agrees at 7 bases. The junction had 13 bases not matched to a gene; V was cut back by 4 bases and J by 5 bases. Germline V gene data show CDR1 as GTSNPN and CDR2 as SVGIG (reference sequence). CDR3 length: 15 residues. This CDR3 reads CAWTQYPSGGTEAFF. The CDR3 DNA follows: TGTGCCTGGACCCAGTACCCGTCAGGGGGTACTGAAGCTTTCTTT.

The chain is built from TRBV18 and TRBJ1-2; the match to TRBD1 covers 7 bases. Per the germline V gene, CDR1 is KGHSH and CDR2 is LQKENI. The CDR3 consists of 13 residues. Germline trimming cut 6 bases from V and 2 bases from J; bases unmatched to any gene: 3. As DNA, the CDR3 is TGTGCCAGCTCGCTGACAGGGAACTATGGCTACACCTTC. It is translated as CASSLTGNYGYTF.

The chain recombines TRBV27 with TRBJ1-1; tentatively, D is TRBD1 (6 bases). There are 13 residues in the CDR3. Deletions cut 5 bases from V and 5 bases from J, with 12 bases between. Germline V gene sequence: CDR1 MNHEY, CDR2 SMNVEV (reference sequence). The CDR3 loop is CASSQQGRTEAFF. CDR3 DNA sequence: TGTGCCAGCAGTCAACAGGGAAGGACTGAAGCTTTCTTT.

The chain carries TRBV4-1 and TRBJ1-1; no clear D gene. The CDR3 contains 12 residues. The V end was cut by 3 bases, the J end by 7 bases, with 9 bases between. The germline V gene encodes CDR1 MGHRA and CDR2 YSYEKL. CDR3 in DNA: TGCGCCAGCAGCCAGTCTACCCTTGAAGCTTTCTTT. Translating it yields CASSQSTLEAFF.

CDR3 DNA: TGCGCCAGCAGCCAGATCGTACGGACTCAGAGCTCCTACAATGAGCAGTTCTTC. It encodes CASSQIVRTQSSYNEQFF. This chain connects TRBV5-1 to TRBJ2-1; D possibly corresponds to TRBD2 (5 bases). This CDR3 region has 18 residues. The V end lost 4 bases, the J end lost 0 bases, and 20 bases lay between the germline ends. Germline assignment: CDR1 SGHRS and CDR2 YFSETQ.

The CDR3 here is CASSSREGAIYEQYF. In nucleotides, the CDR3 is TGTGCCAGCAGCTCCCGGGAGGGGGCAATCTACGAGCAGTACTTC. V and J are TRBV7-8 and TRBJ2-7, with TRBD2 as a possible D gene (8 bases). CDR1 is SGHVS and CDR2 is FQNEAQ in the germline V gene. Trimming took off 4 bases at V and 3 bases at J, with 16 bases between the two ends. This CDR3 is 15 amino acids long.

The chain recombines TRBV7-9 with TRBJ1-2; no firm D call. This CDR3 is built from 14 residues. Germline-derived CDR1 and CDR2 are SEHNR and FQNEAQ (reference sequence). V gave up 5 bases and J gave up 0 bases, with 10 bases separating them. CDR3 nucleotides: TGTGCCAGCAGCGGAACAGTGCCTAACTATGGCTACACCTTC. This encodes CASSGTVPNYGYTF. Together with reference TRBV7-9 and TRBJ1-2, the CDR3 gives the full variable domain: DTGVSQNPRHKITKRGQNVTFRCDPISEHNRLYWYRQTLGQGPEFLTYFQNEAQLEKSRLLSDRFSAERPKGSFSTLEIQRTEQGDSAMYLCASSGTVPNYGYTFGSGTRLTVV.

The chain combines TRBV11-1 with TRBJ2-7; D might be TRBD1 (6 bases). Trimming stripped 5 bases from V and 2 bases from J, with 19 bases between. Germline assignment: CDR1 SGHAT and CDR2 FQDESV (reference sequence). This CDR3 is 16 amino acids long. The CDR3 region has the DNA TGTGCCAGCAGCGAGACAGGACCGGCATCTGCCTACGAGCAGTACTTC. Translated, it gives CASSETGPASAYEQYF.

The genes are TRBV7-9 and TRBJ1-5; 10 nucleotides agree with TRBD1. Trimming cost V 5 bases and J 5 bases; bases outside gene matches: 0. Germline V gene data show CDR1 as SEHNR and CDR2 as FQNEAQ (reference sequence). CDR3 length: 13 residues. The CDR3 reads CASSGQGDQPQHF. The CDR3 DNA is TGTGCCAGCAGCGGACAGGGGGATCAGCCCCAGCATTTT.

The rearrangement joins TRBV18 to TRBJ2-3; D not certain. Trimming cost V 2 bases and J 0 bases, with 3 bases left between them. CDR3 length: 13 residues. Germline V CDR1 and CDR2: KGHSH, LQKENI. CDR3 coding DNA: TGTGCCAGCTCACCATCTAGCACAGATACGCAGTATTTT. It codes for CASSPSSTDTQYF.